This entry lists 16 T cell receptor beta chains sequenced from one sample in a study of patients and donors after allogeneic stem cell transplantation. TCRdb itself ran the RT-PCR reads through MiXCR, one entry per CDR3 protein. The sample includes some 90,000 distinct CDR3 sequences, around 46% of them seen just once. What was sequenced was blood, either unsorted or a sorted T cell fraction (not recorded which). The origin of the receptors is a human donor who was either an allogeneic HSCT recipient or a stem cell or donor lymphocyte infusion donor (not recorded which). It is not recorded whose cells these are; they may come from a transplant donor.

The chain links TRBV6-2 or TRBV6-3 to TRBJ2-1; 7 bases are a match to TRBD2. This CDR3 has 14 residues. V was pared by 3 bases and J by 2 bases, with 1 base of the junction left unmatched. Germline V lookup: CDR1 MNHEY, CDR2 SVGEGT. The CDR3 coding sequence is TGTGCCAGCAGTTATCTAGCGGCCTACAATGAGCAGTTCTTC. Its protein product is CASSYLAAYNEQFF.

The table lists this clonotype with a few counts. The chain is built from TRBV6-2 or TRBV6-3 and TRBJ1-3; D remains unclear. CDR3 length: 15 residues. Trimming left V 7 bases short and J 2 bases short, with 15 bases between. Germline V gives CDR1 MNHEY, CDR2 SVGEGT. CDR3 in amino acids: CASTYGRTPGNTIYF. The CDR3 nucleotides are TGTGCCAGCACCTACGGGAGGACCCCTGGAAACACCATATATTTT.

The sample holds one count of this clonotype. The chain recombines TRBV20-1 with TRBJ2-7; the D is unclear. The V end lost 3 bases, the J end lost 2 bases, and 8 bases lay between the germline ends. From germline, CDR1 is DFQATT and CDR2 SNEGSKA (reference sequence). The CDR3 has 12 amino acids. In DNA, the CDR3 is TGCAGTGCTAGGGATGGACCCTACGAGCAGTACTTC. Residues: CSARDGPYEQYF.

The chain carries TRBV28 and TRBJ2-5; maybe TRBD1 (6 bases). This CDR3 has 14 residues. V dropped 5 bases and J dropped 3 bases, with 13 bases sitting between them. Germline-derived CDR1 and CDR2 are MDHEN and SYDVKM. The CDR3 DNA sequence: TGTGCCAGCAGTAATAGACAGGCTAAAGAGACCCAGTACTTC. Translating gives CASSNRQAKETQYF.

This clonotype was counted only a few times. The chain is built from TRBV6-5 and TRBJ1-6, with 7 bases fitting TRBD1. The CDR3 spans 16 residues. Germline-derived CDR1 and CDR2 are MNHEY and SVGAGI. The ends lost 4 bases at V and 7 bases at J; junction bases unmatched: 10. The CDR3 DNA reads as TGTGCCAGCAGTTTCAGGGACAGCCCCACGAATTCACCCCTCCACTTT. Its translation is CASSFRDSPTNSPLHF.

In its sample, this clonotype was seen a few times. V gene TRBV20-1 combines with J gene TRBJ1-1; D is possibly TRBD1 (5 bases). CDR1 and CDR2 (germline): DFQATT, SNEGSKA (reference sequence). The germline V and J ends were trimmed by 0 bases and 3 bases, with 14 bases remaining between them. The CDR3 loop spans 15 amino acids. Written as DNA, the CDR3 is TGCAGTGCTAGAGAGGTGGCAGGGTGGGACACTGAAGCTTTCTTT. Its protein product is CSAREVAGWDTEAFF.

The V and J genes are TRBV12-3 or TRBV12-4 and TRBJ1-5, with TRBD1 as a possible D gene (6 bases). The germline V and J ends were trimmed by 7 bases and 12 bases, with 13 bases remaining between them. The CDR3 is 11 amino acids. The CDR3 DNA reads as TGTGCCAGCACCTCAGGGGTTATCCAGCATTTT. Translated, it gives CASTSGVIQHF.

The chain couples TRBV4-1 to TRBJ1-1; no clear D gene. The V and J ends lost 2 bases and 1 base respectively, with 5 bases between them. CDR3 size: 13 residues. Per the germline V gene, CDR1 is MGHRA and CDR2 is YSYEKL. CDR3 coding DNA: TGCGCCAGCAGCCAAACGGGGAACACTGAAGCTTTCTTT. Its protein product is CASSQTGNTEAFF.

CDR3 nucleotides: TGTGCTAGTGGTTCAGGACAGAGCTCTGGAAACACCATATATTTT. It encodes CASGSGQSSGNTIYF. The genes are TRBV12-5 and TRBJ1-3; possibly TRBD1 for D (6 bases). From germline, CDR1 is LGHNT and CDR2 FRNRAP. The CDR3 has 15 residues. The V and J ends lost 4 bases and 0 bases respectively, with 10 bases between them.

DNA of the CDR3: TGTGCCAGCAGTCTACAGGGTCAATGGGGGCCCCAGCATTTT. Encoded protein: CASSLQGQWGPQHF. The gene calls are TRBV28 and TRBJ1-5, with D tentatively TRBD1 (6 bases). The CDR3 covers 14 residues. The germline V gene has CDR1 MDHEN and CDR2 SYDVKM. The germline V and J ends were trimmed by 5 bases and 9 bases, with 17 bases remaining between them.

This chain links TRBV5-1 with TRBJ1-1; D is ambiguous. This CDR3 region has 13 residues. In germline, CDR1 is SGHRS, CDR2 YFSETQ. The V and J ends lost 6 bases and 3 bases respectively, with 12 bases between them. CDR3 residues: CASTMDGYTEAFF. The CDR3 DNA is TGCGCCAGCACCATGGACGGTTACACTGAAGCTTTCTTT.

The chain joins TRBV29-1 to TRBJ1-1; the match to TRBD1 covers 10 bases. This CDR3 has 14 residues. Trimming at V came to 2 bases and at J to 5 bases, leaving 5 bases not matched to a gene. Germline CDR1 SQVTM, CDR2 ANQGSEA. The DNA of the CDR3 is TGCAGCGTTGAACCCGACAGGGGGCAGACTGAAGCTTTCTTT. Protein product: CSVEPDRGQTEAFF.

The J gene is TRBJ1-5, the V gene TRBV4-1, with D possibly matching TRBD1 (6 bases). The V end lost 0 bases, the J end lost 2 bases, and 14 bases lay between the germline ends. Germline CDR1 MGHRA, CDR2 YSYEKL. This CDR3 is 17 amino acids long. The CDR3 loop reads CASSQDGGAWGNQPQHF. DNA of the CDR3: TGCGCCAGCAGCCAAGATGGGGGGGCCTGGGGCAATCAGCCCCAGCATTTT.

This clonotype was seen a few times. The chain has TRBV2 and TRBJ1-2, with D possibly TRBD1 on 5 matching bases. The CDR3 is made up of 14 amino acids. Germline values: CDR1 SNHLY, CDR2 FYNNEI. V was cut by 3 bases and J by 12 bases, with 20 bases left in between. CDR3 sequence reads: CASSDWGDYDPDTF. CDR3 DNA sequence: TGTGCCAGCAGTGATTGGGGGGACTACGATCCGGACACCTTC.

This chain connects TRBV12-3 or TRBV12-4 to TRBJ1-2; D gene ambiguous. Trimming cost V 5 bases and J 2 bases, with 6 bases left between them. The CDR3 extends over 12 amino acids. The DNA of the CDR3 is TGTGCCAGCAGTGACGAAAACTATGGCTACACCTTC. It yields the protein CASSDENYGYTF.

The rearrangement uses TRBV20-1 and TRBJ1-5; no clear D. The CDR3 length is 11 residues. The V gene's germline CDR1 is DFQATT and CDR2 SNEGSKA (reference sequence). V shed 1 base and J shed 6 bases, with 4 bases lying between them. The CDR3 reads CSARGSQPQHF. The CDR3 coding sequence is TGCAGTGCTAGAGGAAGTCAGCCCCAGCATTTT.